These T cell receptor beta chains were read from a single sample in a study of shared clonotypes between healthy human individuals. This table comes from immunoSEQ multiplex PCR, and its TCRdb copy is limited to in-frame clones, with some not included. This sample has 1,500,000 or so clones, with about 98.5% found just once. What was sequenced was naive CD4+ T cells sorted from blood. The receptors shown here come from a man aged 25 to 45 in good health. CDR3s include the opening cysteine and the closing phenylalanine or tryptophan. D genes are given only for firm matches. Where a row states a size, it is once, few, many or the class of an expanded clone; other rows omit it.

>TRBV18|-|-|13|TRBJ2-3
TGTGCCAGCTCACGGGACACAACAGATACGCAGTATTTT
CASSRDTTDTQYF
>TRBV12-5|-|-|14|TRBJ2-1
TGTGCTAGTACCCGCACATCCTCATACAATGAGCAGTTCTTC
CASTRTSSYNEQFF
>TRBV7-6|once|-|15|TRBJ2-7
TGTGCCAGCAGCTTACGTAGGGAGGTAACCTACGAGCAGTACTTC
CASSLRREVTYEQYF
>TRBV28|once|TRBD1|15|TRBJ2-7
TGTGCCAGCAGTTTATTCCGGGACAGGGGGATTGGGCAGTACTTC
CASSLFRDRGIGQYF
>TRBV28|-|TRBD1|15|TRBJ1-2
TGTGCCAGCAGGTTCACCGTCCGGGACAGGGTAGGCTACACCTTC
CASRFTVRDRVGYTF
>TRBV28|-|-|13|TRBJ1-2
TGTGCCAGCAGTTTAACAACAACTGGTGGCTACACCTTC
CASSLTTTGGYTF
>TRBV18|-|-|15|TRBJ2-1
TGTGCCAGCTCACCACCGGACGGGGCTTACAATGAGCAGTTCTTC
CASSPPDGAYNEQFF
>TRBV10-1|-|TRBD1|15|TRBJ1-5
TGCGCCATCCCAGGGGGGTGTCATAGGAATCAGCCCCAGCATTTT
CAIPGGCHRNQPQHF
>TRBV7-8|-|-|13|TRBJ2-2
TGTGCCAGCAGCTTACTTCAGACCGGGGAGCTGTTTTTT
CASSLLQTGELFF
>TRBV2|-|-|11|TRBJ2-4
TGTGCCAGCAGGGCGGCAAACATTCAGTACTTC
CASRAANIQYF
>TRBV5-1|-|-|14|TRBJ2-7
TGCGCCAGCAGCTACCCAGGGGAAGTTTACGAGCAGTACTTC
CASSYPGEVYEQYF
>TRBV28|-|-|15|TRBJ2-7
TGTGCCAGCAGTTTTGGCACCTCGCGGTTCTACGAGCAGTACTTC
CASSFGTSRFYEQYF
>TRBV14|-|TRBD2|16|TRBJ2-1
TGTGCCAGCAGCCCGGAGACTAGCGGGAGGAGCAATGAGCAGTTCTTC
CASSPETSGRSNEQFF
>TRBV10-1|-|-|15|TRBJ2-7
TGCGCCAGCAGTGAGACCCAAGTGGGACGGTACGAGCAGTACTTC
CASSETQVGRYEQYF
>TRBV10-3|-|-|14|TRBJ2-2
TGTGCCATCAGTGAGAATGGAGTAGCCGGGGAGCTGTTTTTT
CAISENGVAGELFF
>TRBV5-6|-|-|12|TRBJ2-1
TGTGCCAGCAGCTTTGTGACGGGGGAGCAGTTCTTC
CASSFVTGEQFF
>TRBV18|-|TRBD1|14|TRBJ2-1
TGTGCCAGCTCACCCCCGACAGGGTACAATGAGCAGTTCTTC
CASSPPTGYNEQFF
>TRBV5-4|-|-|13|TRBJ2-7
TGTGCCAGCAGCTTGACAGGCTCCTACGAGCAGTACTTC
CASSLTGSYEQYF
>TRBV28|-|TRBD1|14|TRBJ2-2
TGTGCCAGCAGTGGGACAGGCCGGGCCGGGGAGCTGTTTTTT
CASSGTGRAGELFF
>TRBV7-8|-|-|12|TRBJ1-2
TGTGCCAGCAGCTTAGGACCCTATGGCTACACCTTC
CASSLGPYGYTF
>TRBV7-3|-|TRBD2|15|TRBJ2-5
TGTGCCAGCAGCTTAATCGGGAGGCCTGCCGAGACCCAGTACTTC
CASSLIGRPAETQYF
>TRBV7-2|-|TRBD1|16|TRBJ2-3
TGTGCCAGCAGCCCCCAATGGACAGGAAGCACAGATACGCAGTATTTT
CASSPQWTGSTDTQYF
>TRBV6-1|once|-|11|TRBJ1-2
TGTGCCAGCACGACGGTCTATGGCTACACCTTC
CASTTVYGYTF
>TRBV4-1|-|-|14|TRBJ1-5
TGCGCCAGCAGCCACCCCAGTCAGGTCCAGCCCCAGCATTTT
CASSHPSQVQPQHF
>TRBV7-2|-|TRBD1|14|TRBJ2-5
TGTGCCAGCAGCACGACAGGGGGCCAAGAGACCCAGTACTTC
CASSTTGGQETQYF
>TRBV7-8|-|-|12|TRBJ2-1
TGTGCCAGCAGCTTAGTTCGGGATGAGCAGTTCTTC
CASSLVRDEQFF
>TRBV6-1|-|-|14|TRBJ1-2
TGTGCCAGCAGTGAGGTGTCTGGCGGGACAAGGGGAACCTTC
CASSEVSGGTRGTF
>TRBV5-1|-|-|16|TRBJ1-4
TGCGCCAGCAGATCGGACACTGGGTTAACTAATGAAAAACTGTTTTTT
CASRSDTGLTNEKLFF
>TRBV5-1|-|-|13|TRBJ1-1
TGCGCCAGCAGCTCCGGGAGTAACACTGAAGCTTTCTTT
CASSSGSNTEAFF
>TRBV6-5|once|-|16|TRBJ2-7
TGTGCCAGCAGTTCACTCGGGGGTCCCCGCACCTACGAGCAGTACTTC
CASSSLGGPRTYEQYF
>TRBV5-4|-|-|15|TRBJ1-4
TGTGCCAGCAGCATGCGGGCAGGGAGTAATGAAAAACTGTTTTTT
CASSMRAGSNEKLFF
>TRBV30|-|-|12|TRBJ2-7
TGTGCCTGGAGTCCTACCTGGTACGAGCAGTACTTC
CAWSPTWYEQYF
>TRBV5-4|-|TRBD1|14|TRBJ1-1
TGTGCCAGCAGCCCAACAGGACAGGGGGAAGAAGCTTTCTTT
CASSPTGQGEEAFF